Below, one TCR beta chain is given with its context. This record comes from a study of blood T cell repertoires in COVID-19. Study information: Collection of acute and convalescent COVID-19 samples took place in the United States, Italy and Spain.

As processed by the authors: Estimates of nucleated cell counts were drawn from the amplification of reference gene primers. Clones were read by immunoSEQ multiplex PCR, and TCRdb kept only the in-frame ones, dropping some. V, J and clone size are those of that table, while D and trimming were read from the DNA. Of around 50,000 clones detected, about 79% appear once; the ten largest clones hold under 9%. From germline, CDR1 is SGHRS and CDR2 YFSETQ. This CDR3 has 16 residues. Trimming removed 0 bases at V and 0 bases at J, with 11 bases between. The sequence was collected from a human donor in a cohort sampled during active COVID-19. V and J are TRBV5-1 and TRBJ2-3, with no clear D. Sequenced input: peripheral blood. The CDR3 sequence is CASSLAADLSTDTQYF. For the CDR3, the DNA is TGCGCCAGCAGCTTGGCCGCAGATTTAAGCACAGATACGCAGTATTTT.